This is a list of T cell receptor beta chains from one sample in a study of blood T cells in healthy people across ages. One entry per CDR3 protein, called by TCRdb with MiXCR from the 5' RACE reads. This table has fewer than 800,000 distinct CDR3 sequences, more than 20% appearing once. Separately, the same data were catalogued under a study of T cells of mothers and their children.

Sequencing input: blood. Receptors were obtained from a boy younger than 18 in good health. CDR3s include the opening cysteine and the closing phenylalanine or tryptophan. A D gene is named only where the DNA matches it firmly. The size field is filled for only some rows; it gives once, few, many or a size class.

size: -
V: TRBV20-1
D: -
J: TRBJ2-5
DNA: TGCAGTGCGAGAGGCGGGCAAGAGGCCCAGTACTTC
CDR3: CSARGGQEAQYF

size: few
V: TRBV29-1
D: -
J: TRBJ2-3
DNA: TGCAGCGTTAAGGAGGCACTCAATACGCAGTATTTT
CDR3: CSVKEALNTQYF

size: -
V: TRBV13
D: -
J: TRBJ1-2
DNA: TGTGCCAGCAGCTTAGAATACGAAACTCCTAACTATGGCTACACCTTC
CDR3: CASSLEYETPNYGYTF

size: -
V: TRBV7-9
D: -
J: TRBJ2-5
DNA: TGTGCCAGCAGCTTTGGGCTAGAACTGAGAGAGACCCAGTACTTC
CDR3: CASSFGLELRETQYF

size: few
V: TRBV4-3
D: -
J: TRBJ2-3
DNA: TGCGCCAGCAGCCAGTTCGGCATGCGCACAGATACGCAGTATTTT
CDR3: CASSQFGMRTDTQYF

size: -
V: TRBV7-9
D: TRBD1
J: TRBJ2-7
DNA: TGTGCCAACCTTCCGGGACAGGGCGTCGAGCAGTACTTC
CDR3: CANLPGQGVEQYF

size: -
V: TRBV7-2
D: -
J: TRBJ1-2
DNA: TGTGCCAGCAGCTTACCTACTGTCGGGGCGTGGGGCTACACCTTC
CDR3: CASSLPTVGAWGYTF

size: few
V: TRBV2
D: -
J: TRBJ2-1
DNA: TGTGCCAGCGGACGGAGCTCCTACAATGAGCAGTTCTTC
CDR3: CASGRSSYNEQFF

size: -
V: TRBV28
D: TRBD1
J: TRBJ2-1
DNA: TGTGCCAGCAGTTCAGGACAGGGGGGGGTTCACAATGAGCAGTTCTTC
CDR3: CASSSGQGGVHNEQFF

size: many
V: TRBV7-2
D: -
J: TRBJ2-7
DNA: TGTGCCAGCAGCCTATCGACGGTTTCGGTGTCCTACGAGCAGTACTTC
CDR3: CASSLSTVSVSYEQYF

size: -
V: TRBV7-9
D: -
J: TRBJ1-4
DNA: TGTGCCAGCAGCTTAGGCGATGCAACTAATGAAAAACTGTTTTTT
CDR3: CASSLGDATNEKLFF

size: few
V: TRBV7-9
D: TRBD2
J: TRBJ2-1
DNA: TGTGCCAGCAGCCCCGCCCCAAGCGGGAGCTCCTACAATGAGCAGTTCTTC
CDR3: CASSPAPSGSSYNEQFF

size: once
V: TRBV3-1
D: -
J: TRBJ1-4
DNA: TGTGCCAGCAGGTCGGGGGGAATTTCAACTAATGAAAAACTGTTTTTT
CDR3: CASRSGGISTNEKLFF

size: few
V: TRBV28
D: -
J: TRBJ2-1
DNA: TGTGCCAGCACTCGTAGTATGGGGAGTGAGCAGTTCTTC
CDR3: CASTRSMGSEQFF

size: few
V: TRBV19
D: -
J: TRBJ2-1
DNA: TGTGCCAGTAGTATCAGGCGACAGACCTACAATGAGCAGTTCTTC
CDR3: CASSIRRQTYNEQFF

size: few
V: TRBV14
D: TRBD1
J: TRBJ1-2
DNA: TGTGCCAGCAGCCAAGGACAGGGGGCAAGTGGCTACACCTTC
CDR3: CASSQGQGASGYTF

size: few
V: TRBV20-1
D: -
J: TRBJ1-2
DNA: TGCAGTGCAATGACACTACGTAACTATGGCTACACCTTC
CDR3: CSAMTLRNYGYTF

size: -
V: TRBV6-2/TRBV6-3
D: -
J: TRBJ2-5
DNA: TGTGCCAGCAGATCTGGGCTTTCTCTGGAGACCCAGTACTTC
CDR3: CASRSGLSLETQYF

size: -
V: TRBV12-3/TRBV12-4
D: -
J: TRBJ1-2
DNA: TGTGCCAGCACCCACGGGGGACATGGCTACACCTTC
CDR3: CASTHGGHGYTF

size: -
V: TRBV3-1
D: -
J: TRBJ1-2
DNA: TGTGCCAGCAGCCATTTCCTGTCCTATGGCTACACCTTC
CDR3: CASSHFLSYGYTF

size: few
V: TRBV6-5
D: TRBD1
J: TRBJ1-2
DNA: TGTGCCAGCAGTTACTCGAGGCAGGGGGCCGGTGGCTACACCTTC
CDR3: CASSYSRQGAGGYTF

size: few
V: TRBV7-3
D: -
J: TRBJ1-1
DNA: TGTGCCAGCAGCTTCGAAGCAGCTAGCCCTGAAGCTTTCTTT
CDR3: CASSFEAASPEAFF

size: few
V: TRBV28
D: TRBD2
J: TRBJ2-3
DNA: TGTGCCAGCATAGCGGGAGATGGTGATACGCAGTATTTT
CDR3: CASIAGDGDTQYF

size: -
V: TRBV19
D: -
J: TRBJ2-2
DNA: TGTGCCAGTACCGGGACACATTACACCGGGGAGCTGTTTTTT
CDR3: CASTGTHYTGELFF

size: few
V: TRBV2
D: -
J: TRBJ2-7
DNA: TGTGCCAGCTCCAGAATCCGGTACGAGCAGTACTTC
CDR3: CASSRIRYEQYF

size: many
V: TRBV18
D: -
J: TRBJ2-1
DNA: TGTGCCAGCAGTCCCCCCTACAATGAGCAGTTCTTC
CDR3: CASSPPYNEQFF

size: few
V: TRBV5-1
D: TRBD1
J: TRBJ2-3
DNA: TGCGCCAGCAGCACCACAGGGGTGGCTACGCAGTATTTT
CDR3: CASSTTGVATQYF

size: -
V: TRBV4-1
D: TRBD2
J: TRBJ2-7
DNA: TGCGCCAGCAGCCATTCCTTGGGACTAGATTCCTACGAGCAGTACTTC
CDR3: CASSHSLGLDSYEQYF

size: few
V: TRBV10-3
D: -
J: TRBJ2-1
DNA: TGTGCCATCAGTGAGAACCGGGCAGGACCCTCAATGGAGCAGTTCTTC
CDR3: CAISENRAGPSMEQFF

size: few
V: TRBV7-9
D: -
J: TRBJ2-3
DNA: TGTGCCAGCAGCTTCGGTCGAGGGGGGGGAAGCACAGATACGCAGTATTTT
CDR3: CASSFGRGGGSTDTQYF

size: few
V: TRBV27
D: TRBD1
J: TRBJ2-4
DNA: TGTGCCAGCAGTCCTGGACAGGTCGAAGCCAAAAACATTCAGTACTTC
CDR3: CASSPGQVEAKNIQYF

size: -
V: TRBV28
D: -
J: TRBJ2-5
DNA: TGTGCCAGCACCCAAAGGGCAGGGGAAGAGACCCAGTACTTC
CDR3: CASTQRAGEETQYF

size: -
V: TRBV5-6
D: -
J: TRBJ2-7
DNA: TGTGCCAGCAGCTTGGGACCCAATGACTACGAGCAGTACTTC
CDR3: CASSLGPNDYEQYF

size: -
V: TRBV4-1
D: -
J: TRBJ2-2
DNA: TGCGCCAGCAGCCAAGTGAAGTATACCGGGGAGCTGTTTTTT
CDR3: CASSQVKYTGELFF

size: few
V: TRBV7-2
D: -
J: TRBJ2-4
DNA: TGTGCCAGCAGCTTGGGCCTTCTTGGAAACATTCAGTACTTC
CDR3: CASSLGLLGNIQYF

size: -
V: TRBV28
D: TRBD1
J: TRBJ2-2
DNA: TGTGCCAGCAGACTCGGGACAGACACCGGGGAGCTGTTTTTT
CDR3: CASRLGTDTGELFF

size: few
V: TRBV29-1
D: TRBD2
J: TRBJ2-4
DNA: TGCAGCGCACTAACCGGACTAGCGGGCGTTCAGTACTTC
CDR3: CSALTGLAGVQYF

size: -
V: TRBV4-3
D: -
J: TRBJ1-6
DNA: TGCGCCAGCAGCCAAGAACAGCGTGGATCACCCCTCCACTTT
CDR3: CASSQEQRGSPLHF

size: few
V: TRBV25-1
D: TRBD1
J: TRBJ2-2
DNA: TGTGCCAGCAGCGACAGGGGGCAGAACACCGGGGAGCTGTTTTTT
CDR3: CASSDRGQNTGELFF

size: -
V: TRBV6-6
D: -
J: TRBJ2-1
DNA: TGTGCCAGCAGTTACGCCAGCGGACTGATTGAGGGTGAGCAGTTCTTC
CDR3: CASSYASGLIEGEQFF

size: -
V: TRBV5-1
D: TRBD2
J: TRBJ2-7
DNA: TGCGCCAGTGCGCGGGGGACTACTCTGACCTACGAGCAGTACTTC
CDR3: CASARGTTLTYEQYF

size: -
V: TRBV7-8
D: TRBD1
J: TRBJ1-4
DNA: TGTGCCAGCAGCTTAGAAGGGGGCGTTAATGAAAAACTGTTTTTT
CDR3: CASSLEGGVNEKLFF

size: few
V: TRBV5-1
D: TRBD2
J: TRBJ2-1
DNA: TGCGCCAGCAGCTTCCTCTGGGAGGGAGGTAATGAGCAGTTCTTC
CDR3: CASSFLWEGGNEQFF

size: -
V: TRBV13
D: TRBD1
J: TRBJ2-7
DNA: TGTGCCAGCAGCTTAGGGACAGGGGTTCGCGAGCAGTACTTC
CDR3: CASSLGTGVREQYF

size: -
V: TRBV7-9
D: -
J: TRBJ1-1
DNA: TGTGCCAGCAGCCAACTGGGACAAGACACTGAAGCTTTCTTT
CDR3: CASSQLGQDTEAFF

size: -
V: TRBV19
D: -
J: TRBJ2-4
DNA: TGTGCCAGTGTACAACAAGGGGCGGAAAACATTCAGTACTTC
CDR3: CASVQQGAENIQYF

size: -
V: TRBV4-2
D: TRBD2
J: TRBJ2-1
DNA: TGTGCCAGCAGCCCAGTACTAGCGGCAACCTACAATGAGCAGTTCTTC
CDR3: CASSPVLAATYNEQFF

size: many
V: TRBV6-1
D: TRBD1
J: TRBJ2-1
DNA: TGTGCCAGCCGGGACAGGGGTGTGAATGAGCAGTTCTTC
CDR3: CASRDRGVNEQFF

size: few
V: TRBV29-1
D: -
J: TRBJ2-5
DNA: TGCAGCGTACGTGGAGGGACCCCAGAGACCCAGTACTTC
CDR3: CSVRGGTPETQYF

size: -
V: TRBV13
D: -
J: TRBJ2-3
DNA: TGTGCCAGCAGCTTACGGGGGGCCACAGATACGCAGTATTTT
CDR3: CASSLRGATDTQYF

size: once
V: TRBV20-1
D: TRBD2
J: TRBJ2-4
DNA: TGCAGTGCCTTTAAGACTAGCGGGGGGTCCTCCTCTGGCATTCAGTACTTC
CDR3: CSAFKTSGGSSSGIQYF